Listed below are T cell receptor beta chains from one sample, sequenced in a study of blood T cells in healthy people across ages. TCRdb re-called the 5' RACE reads with MiXCR, one entry per CDR3 protein. The data show hundreds of thousands of distinct CDR3 sequences, roughly 47% seen once. The sequenced sample consisted of blood. Source of these receptors: a woman aged 60-75 years in good health. CDR3s include the opening cysteine and the closing phenylalanine or tryptophan.

j_call	v_call	cdr3_aa
TRBJ2-4	TRBV6-2/TRBV6-3	CASCRDRGVNPLAKNIQYF
TRBJ1-1	TRBV10-3	CAISDRVPNTEAFF
TRBJ2-1	TRBV5-4	CASSGESYNEQFF
TRBJ2-7	TRBV7-9	CASSLGDSRNEQYF
TRBJ1-6	TRBV20-1	CSAFRDRGQNSPLHF
TRBJ1-1	TRBV12-3/TRBV12-4	CASSVGGDRRAFF
TRBJ1-1	TRBV3-1	CASSPADKSGAFF
TRBJ2-7	TRBV7-2	CASSLDLRPFYEQYF
TRBJ2-3	TRBV9	CASSVATRHPPGDTQYF
TRBJ1-6	TRBV7-9	CASSLRRGRDSPLHF
TRBJ2-5	TRBV29-1	CSAYKGDRLETQYF
TRBJ2-7	TRBV5-1	CASRREVSTAYEQYF
TRBJ2-1	TRBV30	CAWSVDSLDEQFF
TRBJ2-3	TRBV7-2	CASTPGGAGGSADTQYF
TRBJ2-7	TRBV28	CASSSGTLAYEQYF
TRBJ1-1	TRBV6-5	CASSVNTEAFF
TRBJ2-2	TRBV7-2	CASSLAGTSGSRGELFF
TRBJ2-3	TRBV5-1	CASSTGASSTDTQYF
TRBJ2-7	TRBV25-1	CASSDEGPYEQYF
TRBJ2-3	TRBV24-1	CATSGGGTDTQYF
TRBJ1-5	TRBV27	CASGAGTGGQPQHF
TRBJ1-4	TRBV21-1	CASAQTHDGRANEKLFF
TRBJ2-1	TRBV12-3/TRBV12-4	CATGKTPGQGFF
-	TRBV12-3/TRBV12-4	CANSFGGPYNEQYF
-	TRBV3-1	CASSQVQGYDEQYF
TRBJ1-2	TRBV6-2/TRBV6-3	CASMRTPEVNYGYTF
-	TRBV5-1	CASSLALGLDEQYF
TRBJ1-1	TRBV7-9	CASSLASGDNTEAFF
TRBJ2-7	TRBV12-3/TRBV12-4	CASSLAGWVGYEQYF
TRBJ1-6	TRBV19	CASTSGGAGNSPLHF
TRBJ2-1	TRBV6-5	CASSPRGSSYNEQFF
TRBJ1-1	TRBV5-1	CASSLWGSVMNTEAFF
TRBJ2-5	TRBV7-2	CASSFASGSQETQYF
TRBJ2-7	TRBV7-9	CASSLGSGSVREQYF
TRBJ2-1	TRBV20-1	CSATDSQFF
TRBJ2-7	TRBV20-1	CSARDLGRAYEQYF